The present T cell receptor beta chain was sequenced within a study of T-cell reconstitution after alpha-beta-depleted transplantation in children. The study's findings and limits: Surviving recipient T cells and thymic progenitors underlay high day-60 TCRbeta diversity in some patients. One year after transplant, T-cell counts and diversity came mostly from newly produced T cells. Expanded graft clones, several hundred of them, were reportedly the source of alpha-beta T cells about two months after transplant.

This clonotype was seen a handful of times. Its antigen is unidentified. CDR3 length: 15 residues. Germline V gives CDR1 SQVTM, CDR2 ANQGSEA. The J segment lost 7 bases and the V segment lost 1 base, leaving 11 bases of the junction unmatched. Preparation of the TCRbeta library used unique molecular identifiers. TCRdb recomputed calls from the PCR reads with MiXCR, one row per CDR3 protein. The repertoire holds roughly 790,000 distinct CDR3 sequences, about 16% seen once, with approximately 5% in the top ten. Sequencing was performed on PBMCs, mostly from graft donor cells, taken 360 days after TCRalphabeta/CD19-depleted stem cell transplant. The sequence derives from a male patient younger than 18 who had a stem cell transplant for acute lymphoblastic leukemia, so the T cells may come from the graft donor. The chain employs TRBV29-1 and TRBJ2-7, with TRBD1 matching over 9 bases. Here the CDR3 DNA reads TGCAGCGTTGAAGGGTGGGACAGGGAAGGGGAAGAGCAGTACTTC. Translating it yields CSVEGWDREGEEQYF.